These 25 T cell receptor beta chains were sequenced from one sample in a study of cytomegalovirus exposure and HLA in healthy donors. The method was immunoSEQ multiplex PCR; TCRdb's version includes in-frame clones alone and lacks a portion of them. Among about 76,000 clones listed, around 94% were seen once. The sequencing sample was made of PBMCs. These receptors originate from a man aged 18-30 years in good health and CMV-seropositive.

The chain links TRBV10-3 to TRBJ2-7, with 16 nucleotides matching TRBD2. The CDR3 extends over 16 amino acids. V lost 5 bases to trimming and J lost 11 bases; unmatched junction nucleotides: 12. Looked up from germline, CDR1 is ENHRY and CDR2 is SYGVKD. CDR3 nucleotide sequence: TGTGCCATCAGTTCGAGCGGGACTAGCGGGAGGGATGGGGAGTACTTC. Protein: CAISSSGTSGRDGEYF.

This chain uses TRBV6-5 with TRBJ2-1; possibly TRBD1 for D (6 bases). The CDR3 sequence is 13 residues long. V was trimmed by 6 bases and J by 15 bases, leaving 21 bases between them. Germline V gives CDR1 MNHEY, CDR2 SVGAGI. CDR3 DNA sequence: TGTGCCAGCAGGAACAATAGACAGGAGAAGGGGTTCTTC. Translation: CASRNNRQEKGFF.

The rearrangement uses TRBV5-1 and TRBJ2-3; D gene uncertain. The germline gives CDR1 SGHRS, CDR2 YFSETQ. The CDR3 consists of 12 residues. The V end was cut by 5 bases, the J end by 3 bases, with 7 bases between. The CDR3 bases are TGCGCCAGCAGAAGAGGAACAGATACGCAGTATTTT. This sequence encodes CASRRGTDTQYF.

This chain uses TRBV14 with TRBJ2-7, with TRBD1 as a possible D gene (5 bases). Deletions cut 4 bases from V and 3 bases from J, with 16 bases between. The CDR3 has 15 amino acids. Germline V gene lookup returns CDR1 SGHDN and CDR2 FVKESK. CDR3 amino acids: CASSPRWGLNYEQYF. Here the CDR3 DNA reads TGTGCCAGCAGCCCACGATGGGGCCTAAACTACGAGCAGTACTTC.

V and J are TRBV13 and TRBJ2-1; D gene ambiguous. CDR1 and CDR2 (germline): PRHDT, FYEKMQ (reference sequence). V lost 3 bases and J lost 7, with 13 bases in between. The CDR3 length is 14 residues. The CDR3 bases are TGTGCCAGCAGCTTGGGCCTTCTGATTAATGAGCAGTTCTTC. Protein product: CASSLGLLINEQFF.

This sequence joins TRBV7-9 and TRBJ2-1, with TRBD2 matching 9 bases. The V and J ends lost 4 bases and 6 bases, in that order; junction bases with no gene match: 13. Germline assignment: CDR1 SEHNR and CDR2 FQNEAQ (reference sequence). The CDR3 runs to 17 residues. As DNA, the CDR3 is TGTGCCAGCAGCTCCATGACTAGCGGTGGGGGCCTCAATGAGCAGTTCTTC. Amino acid sequence: CASSSMTSGGGLNEQFF.

J is TRBJ2-3 and V is TRBV28; the match to TRBD2 covers 13 bases. CDR3 length equals 18 residues. The germline V gene encodes CDR1 MDHEN and CDR2 SYDVKM. J lost 1 base, V lost 5 bases, and 9 bases had no gene match. The DNA for the CDR3 is TGTGCCAGCAGTCCACTAGCGGGAGGGCCGGGAGGCACAGATACGCAGTATTTT. Translated: CASSPLAGGPGGTDTQYF.

The rearrangement links TRBV30 to TRBJ1-5, with D tentatively TRBD1 (5 bases). The germline V gene encodes CDR1 GTSNPN and CDR2 SVGIG (reference sequence). This CDR3 has 13 residues. Trimming pared 3 bases from V and 4 bases from J, leaving 10 bases between. The CDR3 loop reads CAWSNRINQPQHF. The CDR3, as DNA: TGTGCCTGGAGCAACAGGATTAATCAGCCCCAGCATTTT.

Remarks on this clone: The conserved final phenylalanine or tryptophan is absent from the CDR3, which likely points to a read error. This chain joins TRBV27 and TRBJ1-1; 8 nucleotides match TRBD1. Trimming took 7 bases from V and 4 from J; bases not matched to a gene: 8. Germline values: CDR1 MNHEY, CDR2 SMNVEV (reference sequence). The CDR3 extends over 14 amino acids. The CDR3 loop reads CASNMRTGPTEAFL. In DNA form, the CDR3 reads TGTGCCAGCAACATGAGGACAGGGCCCACTGAAGCTTTCCTT.

V gene TRBV5-6 combines with J gene TRBJ1-5; perhaps TRBD1 as D (5 bases). V was pared by 4 bases and J by 1 base, with 18 bases between. Germline CDR1 reads SGHDT; CDR2 reads YYEEEE. The CDR3 extends over 17 amino acids. The CDR3 DNA follows: TGTGCCAGCAGCATAAATGGGGGGGGTTTGAGCAATCAGCCCCAGCATTTT. This translates into CASSINGGGLSNQPQHF.

The rearrangement joins TRBV5-1 to TRBJ2-3, with TRBD2 matching over 7 bases. Germline values: CDR1 SGHRS, CDR2 YFSETQ. This CDR3 is 13 amino acids long. Germline trimming cut 4 bases from V and 5 bases from J; bases unmatched to any gene: 4. As DNA, the CDR3 is TGCGCCAGCAGCGAGACGGGGGGAGATACGCAGTATTTT. It encodes CASSETGGDTQYF.

This clone is a singleton in its sample. This rearrangement joins TRBV5-8 to TRBJ1-2; the D is unclear. Germline CDR1 and CDR2: SGHTS and YDEGEE. This CDR3 comprises 14 residues. V was clipped by 4 bases and J by 4 bases, with 14 bases between them. The CDR3 sequence is CASSKKGGRYGYTF. CDR3 coding DNA: TGTGCCAGCAGCAAAAAAGGAGGGCGCTATGGCTACACCTTC.

There are a few counts of this clone. The chain carries TRBV29-1 and TRBJ2-3; TRBD2 aligns across 8 bases. J lost 4 bases, V lost 8 bases, and 8 bases had no gene match. There are 13 residues in the CDR3. Germline values: CDR1 SQVTM, CDR2 ANQGSEA. In DNA form, the CDR3 reads TGCAGCACCACACGGCGGGGGGCAGATACGCAGTATTTT. Protein sequence: CSTTRRGADTQYF.

The V gene is TRBV11-2, the J gene TRBJ2-7; 10 bases match TRBD1. J lost 0 bases, V lost 4 bases, and 3 bases had no gene match. Germline values: CDR1 SGHAT, CDR2 FQNNGV. The CDR3 has 15 amino acids. The CDR3 loop is CASSWGQGSSYEQYF. For the CDR3, the DNA is TGTGCCAGCAGCTGGGGACAGGGGAGCTCCTACGAGCAGTACTTC.

This chain joins TRBV6-1 and TRBJ2-2; D is unresolved. The CDR3 loop spans 13 amino acids. CDR1 and CDR2 (germline): MNHNS, SASEGT. The V and J ends lost 5 bases and 1 base respectively, with 5 bases between them. CDR3 in amino acids: CASSLENTGELFF. CDR3 in DNA: TGTGCCAGCAGTTTAGAGAACACCGGGGAGCTGTTTTTT.

V and J are TRBV19 and TRBJ1-1, with 11 bases identical to TRBD1. This CDR3 has 17 residues. Per the germline V gene, CDR1 is LNHDA and CDR2 is SQIVND (reference sequence). The J segment lost 1 base and the V segment lost 5 bases, leaving 9 bases of the junction unmatched. The CDR3 sequence: CASSSRTGGSGNTEAFF. The CDR3 DNA reads as TGTGCCAGTAGTTCCCGGACAGGGGGCTCAGGGAACACTGAAGCTTTCTTT.

This clone was found once. The V gene is TRBV28, the J gene TRBJ2-2, with D possibly TRBD2 on 6 matching bases. The length of the CDR3 is 15 residues. Deletions cut 5 bases from V and 7 bases from J, with 17 bases between. CDR1 is MDHEN, CDR2 SYDVKM, per germline. The CDR3 loop is CASSGGTDQGGELFF. The CDR3 DNA reads as TGTGCCAGCAGTGGGGGGACCGATCAGGGCGGGGAGCTGTTTTTT.

The V gene is TRBV5-1, the J gene TRBJ2-2, with D uncertain. The germline V and J ends were trimmed by 0 bases and 2 bases, with 11 bases remaining between them. CDR3 size: 16 residues. Per the germline V gene, CDR1 is SGHRS and CDR2 is YFSETQ. CDR3 in amino acids: CASSLASEANTGELFF. For the CDR3, the DNA is TGCGCCAGCAGCTTGGCTTCCGAGGCAAACACCGGGGAGCTGTTTTTT.

V usage is TRBV29-1 and J usage is TRBJ2-7, with 7 bases identical to TRBD1. CDR3 length: 14 amino acids. Germline V lookup: CDR1 SQVTM, CDR2 ANQGSEA. The V gene end was trimmed by 6 bases and the J gene end by 2 bases; junction bases not matched to a gene: 10. CDR3 sequence (DNA): TGCAGCGTGGGCGACAGGGTTAGCGCCTACGAGCAGTACTTC. Its protein product is CSVGDRVSAYEQYF.

This chain uses TRBV11-2 with TRBJ2-3; 12 positions match TRBD1. The junction had 7 bases not matched to a gene; V was cut back by 8 bases and J by 4 bases. The CDR3 sequence is 15 residues long. CDR1 is SGHAT, CDR2 FQNNGV, per germline. The CDR3 region is CASGRDRGRPDTQYF. The CDR3 DNA reads TGTGCCAGCGGAAGGGACAGGGGGCGTCCAGATACGCAGTATTTT.

This clone has a single count. J is TRBJ2-7 and V is TRBV6-1, with 8 bases identical to TRBD2. This CDR3 is built from 15 residues. V lost 3 bases to trimming and J lost 0 bases; unmatched junction nucleotides: 4. Per the germline V gene, CDR1 is MNHNS and CDR2 is SASEGT. The CDR3 loop reads CASSDELAASYEQYF. The DNA for the CDR3 is TGTGCCAGCAGTGACGAACTAGCGGCCTCCTACGAGCAGTACTTC.

The rearrangement joins TRBV10-3 to TRBJ2-1, with 7 bases lining up with TRBD1. Germline assignment: CDR1 ENHRY and CDR2 SYGVKD. V trimming: 4 bases; J trimming: 6 bases; junction bases outside the gene matches: 12. This CDR3 has 16 residues. The CDR3 DNA follows: TGTGCCATCAGTGGGCCTCCGGACGCAGGGGGCAATGAGCAGTTCTTC. This translates into CAISGPPDAGGNEQFF.

Concerning this clone itself: Mismatch with germline at one junction end may stem from a read error. The rearrangement joins TRBV15 to TRBJ1-3; D not certain. The CDR3 length is 16 residues. The germline V gene encodes CDR1 LNHNV and CDR2 YYDKDF (reference sequence). CDR3 loop: CATSRTPGLTGNTIYF. The CDR3 nucleotides read TGTGCCACCAGCCGAACCCCCGGACTCACTGGGAACACCATATATTTT.

This clone was recorded once. The chain combines TRBV5-1 with TRBJ2-2; 9 nucleotides align to TRBD1. The ends lost 3 bases at V and 6 bases at J; junction bases unmatched: 6. The CDR3 extends over 15 amino acids. The germline V gene has CDR1 SGHRS and CDR2 YFSETQ. The CDR3 nucleotides are TGCGCCAGCAGCTCCGGGACAGGGCGTCCCGGGGAGCTGTTTTTT. Its translation: CASSSGTGRPGELFF.

This clone was observed at least ten times. The rearrangement uses TRBV6-5 and TRBJ2-3; 8 bases line up with TRBD2. The V gene's germline CDR1 is MNHEY and CDR2 SVGAGI. This CDR3 is built from 14 residues. V lost 5 bases to trimming and J lost 2 bases; unmatched junction nucleotides: 3. The CDR3: CASSSGRTTDTQYF. The CDR3 DNA reads as TGTGCCAGCAGTAGCGGGAGAACCACAGATACGCAGTATTTT.